The T cell receptor (beta chain) under discussion was sequenced for a study of T cell responses to AZD1222 COVID-19 vaccine. Study-level findings and limits: Repertoires were obtained solely post-peak T cell response. The donors showed a predominance of white British ancestry and of females, with possible underestimation of clonal diversity.

A note on this clone: Its specificity is unknown.

Repertoires were generated with immunoSEQ multiplex PCR, while TCRdb's copy carries only in-frame clones and drops some. The sample consists of roughly 60,000 clones, 70% to 80% of them appearing once. The TCR comes from an adult who received the AZD1222 COVID-19 vaccine. Sample: peripheral blood, taken 28 days after the second AZD1222 dose.

The CDR3 sequence is CAISDTGNTEAFF. Written as DNA, the CDR3 is TGTGCCATCAGCGATACAGGGAACACTGAAGCTTTCTTT. The V and J genes are TRBV10-3 and TRBJ1-1; maybe TRBD1 (5 bases). Trimming took 6 bases from V and 1 from J, leaving 9 bases between them. CDR1 and CDR2 from the germline V gene are ENHRY and SYGVKD. This CDR3 is 13 amino acids long.